This T cell receptor (beta chain) was profiled in a study of cytomegalovirus exposure and HLA in healthy donors. In the study overall: An analysis done earlier identified roughly 120 million unique TCR beta sequences from 190 million or so T cells.

With regard to this clone: The antigen is undetermined. Other DNA sequences of this sample code for an identical CDR3.

PCR involved 60 Vbeta and 13 Jbeta primers. Using immunoSEQ multiplex PCR, the repertoire was profiled, and TCRdb retains in-frame clones only, with some absent. The table lists approximately 110,000 clones, approximately 69% of them singletons. CDR1 is DFQATT, CDR2 SNEGSKA, per germline (reference sequence). V was trimmed by 3 bases and J by 4 bases, leaving 7 bases between them. The CDR3 is made up of 11 amino acids. Notes on the study in general: Reportedly, fewer N-insertions than the approximately 600-donor mean appeared in an Asian-associated ancestry cluster in a later analysis. Testing in vitro showed a few CMV-associated chains specific for CMV antigens.

The gene calls are TRBV20-1 and TRBJ2-7; the D gene is possibly TRBD2 (5 bases). This TCR came from a man between 25 and 39 years old in good health and CMV-seronegative. Sequences were obtained from PBMCs. CDR3 sequence reads: CSASRGYEQYF. The CDR3, as DNA: TGCAGTGCTAGTCGCGGGTACGAGCAGTACTTC.